One and the same sample provided the 24 T cell receptor beta chains below, sequenced in a study of beta chain features in type 1 diabetes. Reverse transcription of all isolated RNA meant that expressed TCRB transcripts were sequenced. Data came from immunoSEQ multiplex PCR; TCRdb stores just in-frame clones and leaves some out. The sample has 150,000 to 200,000 clones; less than 9.5% are singletons. The sequencing sample was made of central memory CD4+ T cells from blood. The receptors were gathered from a woman younger than 30 in good health.

This clone was recorded many times. V and J are TRBV29-1 and TRBJ2-3, with D perhaps TRBD1 (6 bases). CDR1 and CDR2 from the germline V gene are SQVTM and ANQGSEA. CDR3 length: 14 residues. V dropped 4 bases and J dropped 1 base, with 12 bases sitting between them. In DNA, the CDR3 is TGCAGCGTTGCCGTGACAGGAGGCACAGATACGCAGTATTTT. This gives the protein CSVAVTGGTDTQYF.

The CDR3 DNA sequence: TGCAGCGTTTTAAGCGGGGGCGGAGATACGCAGTATTTT. This translates into CSVLSGGGDTQYF. The chain recombines TRBV29-1 with TRBJ2-3; 8 bases are a match to TRBD2. The CDR3 totals 13 residues. Trimming removed 5 bases from V and 5 bases from J; junction bases left unmatched: 6. Germline CDR1 SQVTM, CDR2 ANQGSEA.

In this sample, this clone turned up a few times. This chain connects TRBV11-3 to TRBJ2-3, with 9 bases lining up with TRBD2. The CDR3 has 16 residues. Germline CDR1 SGHNT, CDR2 YENEEA. The J segment lost 4 bases and the V segment lost 4 bases, leaving 9 bases of the junction unmatched. DNA of the CDR3: TGTGCCAGCAGCTCGTTAGCGGGAGTGGGAGCAGATACGCAGTATTTT. Translation gives CASSSLAGVGADTQYF.

This clone was counted between two and nine times. The CDR3 loop reads CASSQDRQFTYEQYF. CDR3 coding DNA: TGTGCCAGCAGCCAAGATAGACAGTTTACCTACGAGCAGTACTTC. The chain carries TRBV4-2 and TRBJ2-7; perhaps TRBD1 as D (5 bases). The CDR3 sequence is 15 residues long. Trimming left V 0 bases short and J 2 bases short, with 11 bases between. CDR1 and CDR2 (germline): LGHNA, YNFKEQ.

This clone occurred a few times. This chain connects TRBV5-6 to TRBJ1-4; weak D call: TRBD1 (6 bases). CDR1 SGHDT and CDR2 YYEEEE come from the germline V gene. The CDR3 totals 14 residues. V was cut by 0 bases and J by 8 bases, with 11 bases left in between. The CDR3 DNA reads TGTGCCAGCAGCTTGGCAGGGGCGCGAGAAAAACTGTTTTTT. This codes for CASSLAGAREKLFF.

The sample holds a few counts of this clone. The rearrangement links TRBV19 to TRBJ2-5, with TRBD2 identical over 13 bases. Looked up from germline, CDR1 is LNHDA and CDR2 is SQIVND (reference sequence). V was pared by 5 bases and J by 2 bases, with 14 bases of the junction left unmatched. This CDR3 is 19 amino acids long. CDR3 in amino acids: CASSPFGETSGRPQETQYF. DNA for the CDR3: TGTGCCAGTAGTCCTTTCGGGGAGACTAGCGGGAGGCCACAAGAGACCCAGTACTTC.

This clone was seen at least ten times. V and J are TRBV29-1 and TRBJ1-1, with D tentatively TRBD1 (6 bases). CDR1 and CDR2 (germline): SQVTM, ANQGSEA. V was cut by 4 bases and J by 2 bases, with 11 bases left in between. The CDR3 is 13 residues long. The CDR3 DNA is TGCAGCGTTGGTAAGGGGGTTAACACTGAAGCTTTCTTT. Translation gives CSVGKGVNTEAFF.

The chain employs TRBV27 and TRBJ2-2; tentatively, D is TRBD2 (6 bases). V was trimmed by 7 bases and J by 0 bases, leaving 15 bases between them. CDR3 length: 16 amino acids. CDR1 and CDR2 (germline): MNHEY, SMNVEV (reference sequence). The CDR3 here is CASTGSWQANTGELFF. The CDR3 DNA sequence: TGTGCCAGCACCGGGAGTTGGCAAGCGAACACCGGGGAGCTGTTTTTT.

Concerning this clone itself: In the same sample, other DNA sequences code for this CDR3. The rearrangement links TRBV5-1 to TRBJ1-1, with 8 bases lining up with TRBD1. The CDR3 has 14 residues. Trimming removed 2 bases from V and 3 bases from J; junction bases left unmatched: 3. The V gene's germline CDR1 is SGHRS and CDR2 YFSETQ. CDR3 DNA: TGCGCCAGCAGCTTTGGGACAGGCGACACTGAAGCTTTCTTT. Translation: CASSFGTGDTEAFF. The full variable domain, in which reference TRBV5-1 and TRBJ1-1 provide the parts outside the CDR3, is KAGVTQTPRYLIKTRGQQVTLSCSPISGHRSVSWYQQTPGQGLQFLFEYFSETQRNKGNFPGRFSGRQFSNSRSEMNVSTLELGDSALYLCASSFGTGDTEAFFGQGTRLTVV.

This clone showed up just a few times. The same CDR3 arises from other DNA sequences in this sample as well. The chain couples TRBV12-5 to TRBJ2-5; 7 bases are shared with TRBD1. Germline lookup yields CDR1 LGHNT and CDR2 FRNRAP. J gave up 3 bases and V 4 bases, and 2 bases lay outside the gene matches. CDR3 size: 13 residues. This CDR3 reads CASGSGGEETQYF. CDR3 nucleotides: TGTGCTAGTGGTTCAGGGGGTGAAGAGACCCAGTACTTC. Full variable domain (remainder filled in from reference TRBV12-5 and TRBJ2-5): DARVTQTPRHKVTEMGQEVTMRCQPILGHNTVFWYRQTMMQGLELLAYFRNRAPLDDSGMPKDRFSAEMPDATLATLKIQPSEPRDSAVYFCASGSGGEETQYFGPGTRLLVL.

This chain joins TRBV30 and TRBJ1-1; TRBD1 matches 9 bases. From germline, CDR1 is GTSNPN and CDR2 SVGIG (reference sequence). The CDR3 loop spans 13 amino acids. Losses at the gene ends were 3 bases for V and 11 bases for J; bases not matched to a gene: 10. The CDR3 bases are TGTGCCTGGAGCTTACAGGGGGCCCCGAGGGCTTTCTTT. Its protein is CAWSLQGAPRAFF.

This chain links TRBV2 with TRBJ2-3; tentative D call: TRBD2 (7 bases). V was trimmed by 7 bases and J by 0 bases, leaving 17 bases between them. Germline V CDR1 and CDR2: SNHLY, FYNNEI. This CDR3 is built from 16 residues. The DNA for the CDR3 is TGTGCCAGCAAGAGGGGAGGGGGATTAAGCACAGATACGCAGTATTTT. Residues: CASKRGGGLSTDTQYF.

This clone was detected only a few times. V is TRBV4-3 and J is TRBJ2-3; 10 nucleotides agree with TRBD2. The V gene's germline CDR1 is LGHNA and CDR2 YSLEER. V lost 4 bases and J lost 5; bases outside the gene matches: 9. This CDR3 contains 16 residues. The CDR3 protein is CASSRKERGGGDTQYF. In DNA, the CDR3 is TGCGCCAGCAGCCGGAAAGAGCGGGGGGGCGGAGATACGCAGTATTTT.

The sample holds a few counts of this clone. The chain couples TRBV5-4 to TRBJ1-2, with TRBD1 identical over 12 bases. CDR3 length: 13 residues. V lost 7 bases to trimming and J lost 10 bases; unmatched junction nucleotides: 8. CDR1 SGHNT and CDR2 YYREEE come from the germline V gene (reference sequence). The CDR3 nucleotides read TGTGCCAGCCTCACCGGGACAGGGGGCGTCTACACCTTC. This translates into CASLTGTGGVYTF.

V gene TRBV5-1 combines with J gene TRBJ2-2, with D perhaps TRBD1 (6 bases). CDR3 length: 17 amino acids. CDR1 SGHRS and CDR2 YFSETQ come from the germline V gene. With 5 bases removed from V and 0 bases from J, the gap between germline ends came to 17 bases. CDR3 sequence reads: CASSLRTVTANTGELFF. The DNA of the CDR3 is TGCGCCAGCAGTTTAAGGACAGTAACGGCGAACACCGGGGAGCTGTTTTTT.

V and J are TRBV30 and TRBJ1-3; TRBD1 matches at 7 bases. There are 14 residues in the CDR3. Germline loops: CDR1 GTSNPN, CDR2 SVGIG (reference sequence). V trimming: 2 bases; J trimming: 5 bases; junction bases outside the gene matches: 6. CDR3 sequence: CAWSPRGRRNTIYF. In DNA, the CDR3 is TGTGCCTGGAGTCCAAGGGGGCGAAGAAACACCATATATTTT.

The chain recombines TRBV25-1 with TRBJ2-1, with 12 bases matching TRBD2. The J segment lost 5 bases and the V segment lost 5 bases, leaving 4 bases of the junction unmatched. CDR3 length equals 15 residues. The germline CDR1 and CDR2 sequences are MGHDK and SYGVNS. CDR3 in DNA: TGTGCCAGCAGTCCCCGGACTAGCGGGAACAATGAGCAGTTCTTC. As protein: CASSPRTSGNNEQFF.

A few counts support this clone. The V call is TRBV4-1, the J call TRBJ2-7, with TRBD2 identical over 10 bases. V shed 1 base and J 3 bases; nucleotides not matched to a gene: 12. CDR3 size: 18 residues. CDR1 is MGHRA and CDR2 is YSYEKL in the germline V gene. This chain's CDR3 is CASSQGESSGSLFYEQYF. The CDR3 DNA follows: TGCGCCAGCAGCCAAGGGGAATCTAGCGGGAGTCTCTTCTACGAGCAGTACTTC.

This clone has just a few counts. The V gene is TRBV7-9, the J gene TRBJ2-5; a possible D gene is TRBD1 (6 bases). This CDR3 comprises 14 residues. In germline, CDR1 is SEHNR, CDR2 FQNEAQ (reference sequence). V lost 4 bases, J lost 4 bases, and 13 bases lay in between. CDR3: CASSWGPSGETQYF. CDR3 DNA sequence: TGTGCCAGCAGCTGGGGGCCGTCCGGAGAGACCCAGTACTTC.

This clone came up a few times. The V gene is TRBV18, the J gene TRBJ2-7, with 9 bases that match TRBD1. Germline V gene sequence: CDR1 KGHSH, CDR2 LQKENI. V gave up 3 bases and J gave up 6 bases; unmatched junction bases: 9. The CDR3 loop spans 15 amino acids. CDR3 amino acids: CASSPYGTGSSEQYF. CDR3 bases: TGTGCCAGCTCACCCTATGGGACAGGGAGCAGCGAGCAGTACTTC.

The J gene is TRBJ2-5, the V gene TRBV18; TRBD2 aligns across 8 bases. CDR1 KGHSH and CDR2 LQKENI come from the germline V gene. This CDR3 region has 16 residues. V trimming: 3 bases; J trimming: 1 base; junction bases outside the gene matches: 7. The CDR3 DNA reads as TGTGCCAGCTCACCTCAAGCGGGGGCCCTCCAAGAGACCCAGTACTTC. Protein sequence: CASSPQAGALQETQYF.

This clone has only a few counts. The chain recombines TRBV6-5 with TRBJ2-7; 9 positions agree with TRBD1. V was clipped by 7 bases and J by 2 bases; unmatched bases: 6. Germline CDR1 is MNHEY and CDR2 is SVGAGI. CDR3 length: 14 amino acids. In nucleotides, the CDR3 is TGTGCCAGCACAGAGACAGGGGGGGCCTACGAGCAGTACTTC. It is translated as CASTETGGAYEQYF.

This clone was picked up a small number of times. The chain is built from TRBV6-5 and TRBJ1-2; 11 bases are shared with TRBD1. This CDR3 region has 14 residues. The germline gives CDR1 MNHEY, CDR2 SVGAGI. V trimming: 6 bases; J trimming: 5 bases; junction bases outside the gene matches: 5. CDR3 in amino acids: CASRGTGGDYGYTF. For the CDR3, the DNA is TGTGCCAGCAGGGGGACAGGGGGAGATTATGGCTACACCTTC.

The chain uses TRBV9 and TRBJ1-5, with D perhaps TRBD1 (5 bases). This CDR3 contains 14 residues. The V gene's germline CDR1 is SGDLS and CDR2 YYNGEE. V lost 6 bases, J lost 4 bases, and 14 bases lay in between. The CDR3 loop is CASNDGGGNQPQHF. The CDR3 bases are TGTGCCAGCAACGACGGGGGAGGGAATCAGCCCCAGCATTTT.